The rows below give T cell receptor beta chains drawn from one sample of a study of CD8+ T cells in alopecia areata. Method: immunoSEQ multiplex PCR; TCRdb's copy keeps in-frame clones and lacks some. The table shows roughly 73,000 clones, with around 30% occurring only once. The source material was CD8+ T cells sorted from blood, sampled at week 4, from a patient treated with tofacitinib. Source of these receptors: a human donor with alopecia areata. The CDR3 runs from the conserved cysteine through the conserved F or W. Each record gives: J gene, D gene, clone size, V gene, CDR3 DNA, CDR3 protein. A D gene is named only where the DNA matches it firmly. Size is omitted from some rows. Given values are once, few, many or a class for expanded clones.

>TRBJ1-1|NA|few|TRBV30
TGTGCCTGGACCCCTACGATGAACACTGAAGCTTTCTTT
CAWTPTMNTEAFF
>TRBJ1-1|NA|NA|TRBV7-9
TGTGCCAGCAGCCCCGAAAGTCACACTGAAGCTTTCTTT
CASSPESHTEAFF
>TRBJ2-7|NA|few|TRBV29-1
TGCAGCGTTGAAGCGGCGCAGTCCTACGAGCAGTACTTC
CSVEAAQSYEQYF
>TRBJ2-7|NA|NA|TRBV30
TGTGCCTGGAGCATTCGTGCGGGGTCCTCCTACGAGCAGTACTTC
CAWSIRAGSSYEQYF
>TRBJ2-7|NA|NA|TRBV11-2
TGTGCCAGCAGCTTAGCCCAGGGCGTCTCCTACGAGCAGTACTTC
CASSLAQGVSYEQYF
>TRBJ2-1|TRBD2|NA|TRBV7-9
TGTGCCAGCAGCACAAAGACTAGCGGGAAGGACAATGAGCAGTTCTTC
CASSTKTSGKDNEQFF
>TRBJ2-7|NA|few|TRBV9
TGTGCCAGCAGCGTAGGAGTCCCCTCCTACGAGCAGTACTTC
CASSVGVPSYEQYF
>TRBJ2-5|NA|few|TRBV11-2
TGTGCCAGCAGCTTCGGAGAGACCCAGTACTTC
CASSFGETQYF
>TRBJ1-5|NA|NA|TRBV10-3
TGTGCCATCAGGGGGACAACAAATCAGCCCCAGCATTTT
CAIRGTTNQPQHF
>TRBJ2-7|NA|few|TRBV27
TGTGCCAGCAGTTGGGGACCAGCCTACGAGCAGTACTTC
CASSWGPAYEQYF
>TRBJ1-5|NA|few|TRBV4-1
TGCGCCAGCAGCCAAGTCGCTGGGACCAGGCCCCAGCATTTT
CASSQVAGTRPQHF
>TRBJ2-1|NA|NA|TRBV30
TGTGCCTGGAGTGTAAACGGGTACAATGAGCAGTTCTTC
CAWSVNGYNEQFF
>TRBJ1-2|TRBD1|NA|TRBV29-1
TGCAGCGTGCCAGGGGGTGATGGCTACACCTTC
CSVPGGDGYTF
>TRBJ1-1|NA|NA|TRBV2
TGTGCCAGCAGGGGGAACACTGAAGCTTTCTTT
CASRGNTEAFF
>TRBJ2-7|TRBD2|NA|TRBV14
TGTGCCAGCAGCCAATCCATGGCGGGAGGGTACGAGCAGTACTTC
CASSQSMAGGYEQYF
>TRBJ2-7|TRBD1|few|TRBV19
TGTGCCAGTAGTCTCAAGCCGGGACAGGGGTTCTACTACGAGCAGTACTTC
CASSLKPGQGFYYEQYF
>TRBJ2-7|TRBD1|few|TRBV29-1
TGCAGCGCGAAAGAGACGACAGGGCGGTACGAGCAGTACTTC
CSAKETTGRYEQYF
>TRBJ2-1|NA|NA|TRBV29-1
TGCAGCGTTGTGGTAAGAGCCAATGAGCAGTTCTTC
CSVVVRANEQFF
>TRBJ2-5|TRBD2|many|TRBV6-1
TGTGCCAGCAGTGAACTAGCGGGAGGCCAAGAGACCCAGTACTTC
CASSELAGGQETQYF
>TRBJ2-7|NA|NA|TRBV10-2
TGCGCCAGCAGTGAAGGAGGGAGCATCGGGGAGCAGTACTTC
CASSEGGSIGEQYF
>TRBJ2-5|TRBD1|few|TRBV29-1
TGCAGCGTTGAAGGGACAGGGAAAGAGACCCAGTACTTC
CSVEGTGKETQYF
>TRBJ2-3|NA|few|TRBV6-1
TGTGCCAGCAGCCGAACGTACACAGATACGCAGTATTTT
CASSRTYTDTQYF
>TRBJ1-1|NA|NA|TRBV29-1
TGCAGCGTTGAAGATGGGACTGAAGCTTTCTTT
CSVEDGTEAFF
>TRBJ2-7|NA|medium-sized|TRBV7-3
TGTGCCCAGATCGGGGCCGGGAATGGGGTGACGACCTACGAGCAGTACTTC
CAQIGAGNGVTTYEQYF
>TRBJ1-2|NA|NA|TRBV29-1
TGCAGCGTTGTAGTGGCCATAGGGGGCTACACCTTC
CSVVVAIGGYTF
>TRBJ2-1|NA|once|TRBV29-1
TGCAGCGTTGAAGACGGATTGAGCTCCTACAATGAGCAGTTCTTC
CSVEDGLSSYNEQFF
>TRBJ1-1|NA|few|TRBV4-3
TGCGCCAGCAGCCAGGCAGGGCTCACTGAAGCTTTCTTT
CASSQAGLTEAFF
>TRBJ2-6|TRBD1|medium-sized|TRBV28
TGTGCCAGCACCCTAGGACAGGGGGGATTTCACTCTGGGGCCAACGTCCTGACTTTC
CASTLGQGGFHSGANVLTF
>TRBJ1-2|NA|few|TRBV6-1
TGTGCCAGCAGTCTCCAGTCGGGGGGAGGCTACACCTTC
CASSLQSGGGYTF
>TRBJ2-5|TRBD2|few|TRBV5-6
TGTGCCAGCAGCTTACCACCGGGACTAGCGGGAGGACGCCAAGAGACCCAGTACTTC
CASSLPPGLAGGRQETQYF
>TRBJ2-7|NA|few|TRBV29-1
TGCAGCGTTGTGGTCCGGGACCCCCCGGGCGAGCAGTACTTC
CSVVVRDPPGEQYF
>TRBJ2-7|TRBD1|NA|TRBV13
TGTGCCAGCAGCGCCAACAGGGGCTCCTACGAGCAGTACTTC
CASSANRGSYEQYF
>TRBJ2-1|TRBD1|NA|TRBV2
TGTGCCAGAATCCGGGACAGGGGAAGTAATGAGCAGTTCTTC
CARIRDRGSNEQFF
>TRBJ2-1|NA|NA|TRBV30
TGTGCCTGGAAACCAGGGACCTACAATGAGCAGTTCTTC
CAWKPGTYNEQFF
>TRBJ2-1|TRBD2|few|TRBV2
TGTGCCAGCAGGGATGAACTCGGGACTAGCGGGAGGGGGAATGAGCAGTTCTTC
CASRDELGTSGRGNEQFF
>TRBJ2-1|NA|NA|TRBV29-1
TGCAGCTCTTCTCCTGCGAACCGTGAGCAGTTCTTC
CSSSPANREQFF
>TRBJ2-1|NA|few|TRBV29-1
TGCAGCGTTGCGCGGGCCTACAATGAGCAGTTCTTC
CSVARAYNEQFF
>TRBJ2-3|NA|few|TRBV27
TGTGCCAGCAGTGTCACCAGCACAGATACGCAGTATTTT
CASSVTSTDTQYF
>TRBJ2-7|NA|once|TRBV28
TGTGCCAGCAGTCTTTCCTCTCTCGAGCAGTACTTC
CASSLSSLEQYF
>TRBJ2-5|NA|few|TRBV29-1
TGCAGCGTTGTAGGTTGGCCCCAAGAGACCCAGTACTTC
CSVVGWPQETQYF
>TRBJ2-5|NA|few|TRBV29-1
TGCAGCGTTGATTCTTGGGACTCACTAGAGACCCAGTACTTC
CSVDSWDSLETQYF
>TRBJ2-7|NA|few|TRBV4-1
TGCGCCAGCAGCCATGGACCAGGGATCGACGAGCAGTACTTC
CASSHGPGIDEQYF
>TRBJ1-5|NA|few|TRBV27
TGTGCCAGCAGTTTAGGAGGGGTAAGACAGCCCCAGCATTTT
CASSLGGVRQPQHF
>TRBJ2-2|NA|NA|TRBV29-1
TGCAGCGTTGTTTCGAGCACCGGGGAGCTGTTTTTT
CSVVSSTGELFF
>TRBJ1-3|TRBD1|NA|TRBV29-1
TGCAGCGTTGAAGACTGGGACAGGGTTTCCATCTCTGGAAACACCATATATTTT
CSVEDWDRVSISGNTIYF
>TRBJ1-4|NA|NA|TRBV25-1
TGTGCCAGCAGGCTGACAAAACTGTTTTTT
CASRLTKLFF
>TRBJ1-2|NA|few|TRBV28
TGTGCCAGCAGTTTGGACAGAGCGAATGGCTACACCTTC
CASSLDRANGYTF
>TRBJ2-1|NA|many|TRBV7-6
TGTGCCAGCAGCTTATCGGGATTATTCAATGAGCAGTTCTTC
CASSLSGLFNEQFF
>TRBJ2-7|NA|NA|TRBV29-1
TGCAGCGTCGCGCTCAACTACGAGCAGTACTTC
CSVALNYEQYF
>TRBJ2-7|NA|NA|TRBV27
TGTGCCAGCGGTGCCTACGAGCAGTACTTC
CASGAYEQYF
>TRBJ2-6|NA|few|TRBV4-3
TGCGCCAGCAGCCAAGACATGGAGTACTCTGGGGCCAACGTCCTGACTTTC
CASSQDMEYSGANVLTF
>TRBJ2-5|TRBD2|NA|TRBV9
TGTGCCAGCAGCGTGGAACTAGCGGGAGGGCCGGAGACCCAGTACTTC
CASSVELAGGPETQYF
>TRBJ2-5|TRBD1|NA|TRBV30
TGTGCCTGGGGGGGACAGGCAGCCCAGTACTTC
CAWGGQAAQYF